This passage covers 5 T cell receptor beta chains from one sample sequenced in a study of blood T cell repertoires in COVID-19. Assay: immunoSEQ multiplex PCR; the TCRdb copy retains only in-frame clones and omits some. The sample shows 450,000 or so clones, roughly 89% of them seen only once. The sample consisted of peripheral blood. The receptors were gathered from a man in his late teens or twenties with COVID-19, enrolled during active disease.

The sample holds a few counts of this clone. CDR3: CASSFDRYNSPLHF. The CDR3 nucleotides are TGTGCCAGCAGTTTCGACAGATATAATTCACCCCTCCACTTT. The chain is built from TRBV28 and TRBJ1-6; D is possibly TRBD1 (5 bases). The CDR3 sequence is 14 residues long. V was shortened by 3 bases and J by 4 bases, with 7 bases between the two germline ends. In germline, CDR1 is MDHEN, CDR2 SYDVKM. The full variable domain, rest sourced from reference TRBV28 and TRBJ1-6, is DVKVTQSSRYLVKRTGEKVFLECVQDMDHENMFWYRQDPGLGLRLIYFSYDVKMKEKGDIPEGYSVSREKKERFSLILESASTNQTSMYLCASSFDRYNSPLHFGNGTRLTVT.

This chain uses TRBV7-9 with TRBJ2-2; D is perhaps TRBD2 (5 bases). V was trimmed by 5 bases and J by 4 bases, leaving 14 bases between them. Germline V gives CDR1 SEHNR, CDR2 FQNEAQ (reference sequence). This CDR3 contains 15 residues. This CDR3 is CASSRDPEGTGELFF. The CDR3 DNA reads as TGTGCCAGCAGCAGAGACCCTGAGGGCACCGGGGAGCTGTTTTTT.

This chain joins TRBV3-1 (or the pseudogene TRBV3-2) and TRBJ2-5; D is undetermined. The V and J ends lost 2 bases and 1 base respectively, with 8 bases between them. Germline lookup yields CDR1 LGHDT and CDR2 YNNKEL (reference sequence). The CDR3 has 14 residues. The CDR3 region has the DNA TGTGCCAGCAGCCAATTACAGCTCCAAGAGACCCAGTACTTC. It yields the protein CASSQLQLQETQYF.

This chain uses TRBV24-1 with TRBJ2-1, with a tentative D call TRBD1 (6 bases). The V end lost 0 bases, the J end lost 5 bases, and 13 bases lay between the germline ends. CDR3 length: 16 residues. Per the germline V gene, CDR1 is KGHDR and CDR2 is SFDVKD. The chain's CDR3 is CATSDLNRAFNNEQFF. DNA of the CDR3: TGTGCCACCAGTGATTTGAACAGGGCTTTCAACAATGAGCAGTTCTTC.

The rearrangement joins TRBV5-1 to TRBJ2-3; 7 nucleotides line up with TRBD2. Unmatched junction bases numbered 0, after V lost 0 bases and J lost 8 bases. The length of the CDR3 is 12 residues. The germline V gene encodes CDR1 SGHRS and CDR2 YFSETQ. CDR3 residues: CASSLGGGTQYF. DNA of the CDR3: TGCGCCAGCAGCTTGGGCGGGGGTACGCAGTATTTT.